This T cell receptor (beta chain) was obtained from a study of shared clonotypes between healthy human individuals. Study as a whole: CD4 naive cells filled three plates per donor, CD4 memory three, CD8 naive two and CD8 memory one. Broader study findings: Relative to clonotypes present in all four donors, those not shared had lower generation probabilities.

About this clone: Antigen specificity is unknown.

Profiled with immunoSEQ multiplex PCR; TCRdb holds only in-frame clones, not every one. In the table there are approximately 2.1 million clones, just over 90% of which are singletons. The sequenced sample was naive CD4+ T cells from PBMCs. Sample subset: CD45RA+ positively selected. The source is a young man in good health. Some clones in this sample may be carry-over from other donors' samples.

CDR3 in amino acids: CASSRSLGNEQFF. CDR3 bases: TGTGCCAGCAGCCGATCATTAGGGAATGAGCAGTTCTTC. The chain joins TRBV4-2 to TRBJ2-1; D not resolved. V was trimmed by 4 bases and J by 7 bases, leaving 11 bases between them. The germline V gene has CDR1 LGHNA and CDR2 YNFKEQ. This CDR3 comprises 13 residues.